This TCR beta chain stems from a study of T cells in Graves' hyperthyroidism and ophthalmopathy. The CDR3 regions of TCR beta were amplified from RNA transcripts. The HTBI primer set drove a first-round RT-PCR of the TCR CDR3. MiXCR, applied by TCRdb to the multiplex PCR reads, yields one record per CDR3 protein. The sample lists a few hundred thousand distinct CDR3 sequences; about 15% were seen once. Trimming left V 4 bases short and J 0 bases short, with 18 bases between. This CDR3 has 18 amino acids. This clonotype was recorded at least ten times. The TCR originated in a woman aged 45-59 years with Graves' hyperthyroidism that later progressed to Graves' ophthalmopathy. The V and J genes are TRBV12-3 or TRBV12-4 and TRBJ2-2; D ambiguous. Sequencing was done on a sample of blood. The CDR3 DNA is TGTGCCAGCAGTTCATACACTCGGAGTCAGGCGAACACCGGGGAGCTGTTTTTT. Its translation is CASSSYTRSQANTGELFF.